The 27 T cell receptor beta chains below come from one sample, sequenced in a study of blood T cell repertoires in COVID-19. Produced via immunoSEQ multiplex PCR; TCRdb's table is partial and in-frame only. The sample has just under 60,000 clones, around 88% seen once. The sequenced material came from peripheral blood. The receptor source for this set is a man between 60 and 75 years old with acute or convalescent COVID-19.

This chain joins TRBV19 and TRBJ2-2; maybe TRBD2 (5 bases). Trimming took off 1 base at V and 1 base at J, with 10 bases between the two ends. The CDR3 is 16 residues long. Germline loops: CDR1 LNHDA, CDR2 SQIVND (reference sequence). The DNA of the CDR3 is TGTGCCAGTAGTATAGCGGAGGCTATGAACACCGGGGAGCTGTTTTTT. It codes for CASSIAEAMNTGELFF.

This clone was detected only once. CDR3 nucleotide sequence: TGTGCCAGCAGTTGGGGCCTCTTCTACAATGAGCAGTTCTTC. It codes for CASSWGLFYNEQFF. The gene calls are TRBV6-5 and TRBJ2-1; a weak D match, TRBD1 (5 bases). The CDR3 spans 14 residues. Trimming took off 4 bases at V and 3 bases at J, with 10 bases between the two ends. Germline V gene lookup returns CDR1 MNHEY and CDR2 SVGAGI.

This clone appeared a few times. The V and J genes are TRBV7-2 and TRBJ1-2; TRBD1 aligns across 9 bases. Germline CDR1 reads SGHTA; CDR2 reads FQGNSA. The CDR3 sequence is 16 residues long. V shed 5 bases, J shed 6 bases, and the junction held 13 bases outside the gene matches. The CDR3 is CASSDRDRALRDGYTF. CDR3 DNA sequence: TGTGCCAGCAGCGACCGGGACAGGGCCCTGAGGGATGGCTACACCTTC.

J is TRBJ2-1 and V is TRBV27, with 8 bases that match TRBD1. The junction had 3 bases not matched to a gene; V was cut back by 3 bases and J by 5 bases. CDR1 and CDR2 from the germline V gene are MNHEY and SMNVEV (reference sequence). The CDR3 loop spans 14 amino acids. CDR3 region: CASSFDRGNNEQFF. DNA of the CDR3: TGTGCCAGCAGTTTCGACAGGGGAAACAATGAGCAGTTCTTC.

The chain couples TRBV5-1 to TRBJ1-4; D is perhaps TRBD1 (6 bases). Germline V gene lookup returns CDR1 SGHRS and CDR2 YFSETQ. CDR3 length equals 15 residues. Trimming shortened V by 0 bases and J by 7 bases, and 13 bases separated the two germline ends. The CDR3 nucleotides are TGCGCCAGCAGCTTGGAGGGGACACGCGGTGAAAAACTGTTTTTT. It yields the protein CASSLEGTRGEKLFF.

V and J are TRBV9 and TRBJ1-2, with D unresolved. The CDR3 has 17 residues. V was cut by 0 bases and J by 1 base, with 16 bases left in between. From germline, CDR1 is SGDLS and CDR2 YYNGEE. The CDR3 protein is CASSVASRSTDNYGYTF. The CDR3 nucleotides are TGTGCCAGCAGCGTAGCTAGCCGATCCACCGATAACTATGGCTACACCTTC.

The J gene is TRBJ1-5, the V gene TRBV28; the D gene is possibly TRBD1 (5 bases). The CDR3 has 15 residues. The ends were cut back, 6 bases at V and 2 bases at J, with 14 bases in the middle. Germline assignment: CDR1 MDHEN and CDR2 SYDVKM. CDR3 residues: CASSPPQGGNQPQHF. The CDR3 DNA sequence: TGTGCCAGCAGCCCCCCCCAAGGGGGCAATCAGCCCCAGCATTTT. Full variable domain (outside the CDR3, taken from reference TRBV28 and TRBJ1-5): DVKVTQSSRYLVKRTGEKVFLECVQDMDHENMFWYRQDPGLGLRLIYFSYDVKMKEKGDIPEGYSVSREKKERFSLILESASTNQTSMYLCASSPPQGGNQPQHFGDGTRLSIL.

This clone was detected once. This chain connects TRBV20-1 to TRBJ1-4, with 10 bases fitting TRBD1. CDR1 and CDR2 from the germline V gene are DFQATT and SNEGSKA (reference sequence). V trimming: 3 bases; J trimming: 7 bases; junction bases outside the gene matches: 5. The length of the CDR3 is 14 residues. The CDR3 protein is CSASFGTGAEKLFF. The CDR3 DNA reads TGCAGTGCTAGTTTCGGGACAGGGGCTGAAAAACTGTTTTTT.

This clone was seen only once. The chain links TRBV3-1 (or the pseudogene TRBV3-2) to TRBJ1-2; D is unresolved. There are 16 residues in the CDR3. The germline gives CDR1 LGHDT, CDR2 YNNKEL (reference sequence). Trimming cost V 4 bases and J 2 bases, with 17 bases left between them. In DNA, the CDR3 is TGTGCCAGCAGCCCTCACGCCAACGGAGGAAACTATGGCTACACCTTC. Amino acids: CASSPHANGGNYGYTF.

This rearrangement joins TRBV5-1 to TRBJ2-1, with TRBD2 identical over 7 bases. The CDR3 length is 15 residues. Germline trimming cut 0 bases from V and 10 bases from J; bases unmatched to any gene: 10. CDR1 is SGHRS, CDR2 YFSETQ, per germline. CDR3 protein: CASSLGGRGVLEQFF. The CDR3 DNA follows: TGCGCCAGCAGCTTGGGCGGGAGAGGGGTATTGGAGCAGTTCTTC. The variable domain in full, with the rest retrieved from reference TRBV5-1 and TRBJ2-1, is KAGVTQTPRYLIKTRGQQVTLSCSPISGHRSVSWYQQTPGQGLQFLFEYFSETQRNKGNFPGRFSGRQFSNSRSEMNVSTLELGDSALYLCASSLGGRGVLEQFFGPGTRLTVL.

This sequence joins TRBV7-2 and TRBJ2-6; D is undetermined. The germline V gene encodes CDR1 SGHTA and CDR2 FQGNSA. The CDR3 spans 13 residues. V was trimmed by 5 bases and J by 4 bases, leaving 6 bases between them. For the CDR3, the DNA is TGTGCCAGCAGCGTACAGGGGGCCAACGTCCTGACTTTC. The encoded protein is CASSVQGANVLTF.

This clone was seen only a few times. The chain combines TRBV2 with TRBJ2-7, with a possible D match to TRBD2 (6 bases). This CDR3 contains 14 residues. The V end was cut by 5 bases, the J end by 5 bases, with 16 bases between. The germline CDR1 and CDR2 sequences are SNHLY and FYNNEI. CDR3: CASSIAAMPHEQYF. The CDR3 DNA follows: TGTGCCAGCAGTATAGCGGCGATGCCTCACGAGCAGTACTTC.

This chain connects TRBV27 to TRBJ2-7; 8 nucleotides line up with TRBD2. The CDR3 runs 15 residues. Unmatched junction bases numbered 9, after V lost 5 bases and J lost 3 bases. CDR1 and CDR2 from the germline V gene are MNHEY and SMNVEV (reference sequence). CDR3 in DNA: TGTGCCAGCAGTATCAGAGCCGGGACTAGCTACGAGCAGTACTTC. Translating it yields CASSIRAGTSYEQYF.

The chain combines TRBV3-1 (or the pseudogene TRBV3-2) with TRBJ1-2, with 7 positions matching TRBD1. Unmatched junction bases numbered 2, after V lost 4 bases and J lost 0 bases. CDR1 and CDR2 from the germline V gene are LGHDT and YNNKEL (reference sequence). This CDR3 is built from 14 residues. Here the CDR3 DNA reads TGTGCCAGCAGCCTCAGGGGGGCTAACTATGGCTACACCTTC. Protein: CASSLRGANYGYTF.

The chain has TRBV28 and TRBJ1-6; TRBD1 aligns across 7 bases. CDR1 MDHEN and CDR2 SYDVKM come from the germline V gene. V lost 3 bases to trimming and J lost 7 bases; unmatched junction nucleotides: 3. The CDR3 loop spans 14 amino acids. The CDR3 spells CASSFQTGNSPLHF. The CDR3 nucleotides read TGTGCCAGCAGTTTTCAGACAGGGAATTCACCCCTCCACTTT.

This chain uses TRBV19 with TRBJ1-6, with 7 bases lining up with TRBD1. The CDR3 runs to 14 residues. V was pared by 9 bases and J by 7 bases, with 9 bases of the junction left unmatched. Germline assignment: CDR1 LNHDA and CDR2 SQIVND (reference sequence). CDR3 DNA: TGTGCCAGCGCAGACAGGGTGGGGAATTCACCCCTCCACTTT. The encoded protein is CASADRVGNSPLHF.

The chain combines TRBV29-1 with TRBJ1-4, with D possibly being TRBD1 (6 bases). The V gene lost 6 bases and the J gene lost 3 bases, with 11 bases spanning the gap. Germline loops: CDR1 SQVTM, CDR2 ANQGSEA. The CDR3 is made up of 13 amino acids. The CDR3 protein is CSVVQGPNEKLFF. CDR3 DNA: TGCAGCGTCGTACAGGGCCCTAATGAAAAACTGTTTTTT.

This clone turned up a few times. This sequence joins TRBV27 and TRBJ2-3, with TRBD1 identical over 8 bases. V lost 4 bases and J lost 6; bases outside the gene matches: 6. CDR3 length: 14 residues. Germline-derived CDR1 and CDR2 are MNHEY and SMNVEV (reference sequence). This CDR3 is CASSYDRGPDTQYF. The CDR3 coding sequence is TGTGCCAGCAGTTACGACAGGGGCCCGGATACGCAGTATTTT.

This clone was seen only once. V is TRBV11-1 and J is TRBJ2-4, with TRBD2 matching over 8 bases. The V and J ends lost 5 bases and 1 base, in that order; junction bases with no gene match: 4. The CDR3 is made up of 15 amino acids. The germline CDR1 and CDR2 sequences are SGHAT and FQDESV (reference sequence). CDR3 residues: CASSRTSFAKNIQYF. CDR3 DNA sequence: TGTGCCAGCAGCCGGACTAGCTTTGCCAAAAACATTCAGTACTTC. The complete variable domain, with remaining parts taken from reference TRBV11-1 and TRBJ2-4, reads EAEVAQSPRYKITEKSQAVAFWCDPISGHATLYWYRQILGQGPELLVQFQDESVVDDSQLPKDRFSAERLKGVDSTLKIQPAELGDSAMYLCASSRTSFAKNIQYFGAGTRLSVL.

The chain carries TRBV25-1 and TRBJ1-1; possible D gene TRBD1, 6 bases. V gave up 6 bases and J gave up 4 bases, with 15 bases separating them. Looked up from germline, CDR1 is MGHDK and CDR2 is SYGVNS. CDR3 length: 14 residues. CDR3 region: CASSPPGDITEAFF. CDR3 nucleotides: TGTGCCAGCAGCCCTCCAGGGGACATCACTGAAGCTTTCTTT.

The chain is built from TRBV12-3 or TRBV12-4 and TRBJ1-1; D is ambiguous. V lost 4 bases and J 10 bases, leaving 13 bases between the germline ends. The CDR3 sequence is 12 residues long. The CDR3 protein is CASSSDRSAAFF. The CDR3 bases are TGTGCCAGCAGTTCCGACCGCAGCGCAGCTTTCTTT.

The J gene is TRBJ2-1, the V gene TRBV18, with 8 bases fitting TRBD1. Germline trimming cut 0 bases from V and 4 bases from J; bases unmatched to any gene: 2. Germline CDR1 reads KGHSH; CDR2 reads LQKENI. This CDR3 comprises 15 residues. DNA for the CDR3: TGTGCCAGCTCACCACCTGGGGACAGGTACAATGAGCAGTTCTTC. Residues: CASSPPGDRYNEQFF.

V usage is TRBV27 and J usage is TRBJ1-1; no clear D gene. This CDR3 is 13 amino acids long. Trimming left V 3 bases short and J 1 base short, with 6 bases between. CDR1 and CDR2 (germline): MNHEY, SMNVEV (reference sequence). CDR3 in DNA: TGTGCCAGCAGTTTCGGAGGGAACACTGAAGCTTTCTTT. Its translation is CASSFGGNTEAFF.

This clone came up once. This chain uses TRBV6-6 with TRBJ2-2; TRBD2 aligns across 12 bases. Germline V gene lookup returns CDR1 MNHNY and CDR2 SVGAGI (reference sequence). V shed 5 bases, J shed 5 bases, and the junction held 9 bases outside the gene matches. There are 17 residues in the CDR3. CDR3 DNA sequence: TGTGCCAGCAGTCCCCGGACTAGCGGGACTCGAACCGGGGAGCTGTTTTTT. Translation: CASSPRTSGTRTGELFF.

V gene TRBV11-3 combines with J gene TRBJ2-7; 11 positions agree with TRBD2. This CDR3 has 15 residues. CDR1 is SGHNT, CDR2 YENEEA, per germline. The junction had 4 bases not matched to a gene; V was cut back by 1 base and J by 5 bases. The DNA for the CDR3 is TGTGCCAGCAGCTTAGGATCTAGCGGGAGGCACGAGCAGTACTTC. Translating gives CASSLGSSGRHEQYF.

CDR3 coding DNA: TGTGCCAGCGGGGGGGGGAACGGCTACGAGCAGTACTTC. Translated: CASGGGNGYEQYF. V gene TRBV6-5 combines with J gene TRBJ2-7; 7 bases match TRBD2. With 8 bases clipped from V and 3 bases from J, the junction kept 7 bases outside the gene matches. This CDR3 comprises 13 residues. The germline CDR1 and CDR2 sequences are MNHEY and SVGAGI.

The chain employs TRBV7-9 and TRBJ2-1; 10 nucleotides align to TRBD1. Germline values: CDR1 SEHNR, CDR2 FQNEAQ (reference sequence). The CDR3 has 15 amino acids. V was clipped by 3 bases and J by 6 bases; unmatched bases: 5. The chain's CDR3 is CASSFWDRGGNEQFF. Written as DNA, the CDR3 is TGTGCCAGCAGCTTCTGGGACAGGGGTGGCAATGAGCAGTTCTTC.